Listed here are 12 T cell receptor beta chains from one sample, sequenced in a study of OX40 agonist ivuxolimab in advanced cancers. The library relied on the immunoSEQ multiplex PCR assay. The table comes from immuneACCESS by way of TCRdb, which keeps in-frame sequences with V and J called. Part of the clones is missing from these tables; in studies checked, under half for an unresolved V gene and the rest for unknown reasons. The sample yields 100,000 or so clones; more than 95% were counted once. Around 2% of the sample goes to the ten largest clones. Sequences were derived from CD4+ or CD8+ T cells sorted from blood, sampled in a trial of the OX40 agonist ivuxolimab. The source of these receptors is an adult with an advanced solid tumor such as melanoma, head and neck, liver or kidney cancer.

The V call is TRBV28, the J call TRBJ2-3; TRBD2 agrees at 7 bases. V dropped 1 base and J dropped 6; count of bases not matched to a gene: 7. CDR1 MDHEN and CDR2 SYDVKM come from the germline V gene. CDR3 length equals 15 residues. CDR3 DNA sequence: TGTGCCAGCAGTTTATACAGCGGGATCGGTGATACGCAGTATTTT. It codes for CASSLYSGIGDTQYF.

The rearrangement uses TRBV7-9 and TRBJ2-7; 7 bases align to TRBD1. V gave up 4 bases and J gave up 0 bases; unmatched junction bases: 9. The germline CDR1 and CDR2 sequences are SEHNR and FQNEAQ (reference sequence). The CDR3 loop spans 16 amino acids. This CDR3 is CASSSGQFASSYEQYF. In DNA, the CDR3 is TGTGCCAGCAGCTCGGGACAGTTCGCCTCCTCCTACGAGCAGTACTTC.

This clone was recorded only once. The CDR3 protein is CASSLEGAGGGHNTGELFF. The CDR3 DNA sequence: TGTGCCAGCAGCTTAGAGGGGGCTGGCGGGGGCCACAACACCGGGGAGCTGTTTTTT. The chain carries TRBV7-8 and TRBJ2-2, with D perhaps given as TRBD1 or TRBD2 (7 bases each). The germline CDR1 and CDR2 sequences are SGHVS and FQNEAQ. The CDR3 covers 19 residues. The V and J ends lost 1 base and 2 bases respectively, with 20 bases between them.

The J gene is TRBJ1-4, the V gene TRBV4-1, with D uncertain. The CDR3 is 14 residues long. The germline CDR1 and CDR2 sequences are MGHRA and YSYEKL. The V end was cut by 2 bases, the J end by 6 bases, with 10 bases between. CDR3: CASSQTETDEKLFF. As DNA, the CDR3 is TGCGCCAGCAGCCAAACCGAGACTGATGAAAAACTGTTTTTT.

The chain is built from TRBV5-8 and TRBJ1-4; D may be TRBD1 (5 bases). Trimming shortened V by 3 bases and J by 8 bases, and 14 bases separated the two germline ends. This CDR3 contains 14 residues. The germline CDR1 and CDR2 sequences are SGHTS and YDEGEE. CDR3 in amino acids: CASSWTIRGEKLFF. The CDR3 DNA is TGTGCCAGCAGCTGGACAATCCGGGGGGAAAAACTGTTTTTT.

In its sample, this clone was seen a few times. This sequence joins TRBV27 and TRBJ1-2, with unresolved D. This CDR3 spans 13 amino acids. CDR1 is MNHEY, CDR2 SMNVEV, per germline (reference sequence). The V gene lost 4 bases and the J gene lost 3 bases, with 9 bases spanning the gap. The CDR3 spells CASSYGEDYGYTF. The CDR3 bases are TGTGCCAGCAGTTACGGGGAGGACTATGGCTACACCTTC.

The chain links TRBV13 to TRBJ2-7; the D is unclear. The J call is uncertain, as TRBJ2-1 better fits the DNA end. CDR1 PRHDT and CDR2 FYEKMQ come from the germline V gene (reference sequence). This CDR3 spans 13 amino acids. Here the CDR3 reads CASSETDNNEQFF. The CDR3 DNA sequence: TGTGCCAGCAGCGAAACAGACAACAATGAGCAGTTCTTC.

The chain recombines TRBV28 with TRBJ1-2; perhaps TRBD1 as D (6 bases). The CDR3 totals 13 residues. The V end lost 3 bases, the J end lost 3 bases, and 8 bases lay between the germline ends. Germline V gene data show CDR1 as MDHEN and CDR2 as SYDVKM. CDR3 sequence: CASSFTGYYGYTF. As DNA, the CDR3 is TGTGCCAGCAGTTTTACAGGGTACTATGGCTACACCTTC.

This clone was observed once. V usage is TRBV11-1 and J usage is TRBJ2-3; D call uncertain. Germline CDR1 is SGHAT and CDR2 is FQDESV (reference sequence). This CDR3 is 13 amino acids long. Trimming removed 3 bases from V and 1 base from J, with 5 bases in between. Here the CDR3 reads CASSFGGTDTQYF. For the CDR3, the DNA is TGTGCCAGCAGCTTTGGCGGCACAGATACGCAGTATTTT.

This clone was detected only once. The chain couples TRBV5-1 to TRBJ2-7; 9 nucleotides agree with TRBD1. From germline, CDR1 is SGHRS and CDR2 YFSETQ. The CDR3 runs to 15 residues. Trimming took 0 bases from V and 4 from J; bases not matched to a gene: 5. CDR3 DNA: TGCGCCAGCAGCTTGGCCGAACAGGGGGCTTACGAGCAGTACTTC. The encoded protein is CASSLAEQGAYEQYF.

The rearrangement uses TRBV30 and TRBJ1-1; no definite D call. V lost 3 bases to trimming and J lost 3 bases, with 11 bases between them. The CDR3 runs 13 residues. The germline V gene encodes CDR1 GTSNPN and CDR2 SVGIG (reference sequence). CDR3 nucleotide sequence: TGTGCCTGGAGCGCCGGTAGGGACACTGAAGCTTTCTTT. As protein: CAWSAGRDTEAFF. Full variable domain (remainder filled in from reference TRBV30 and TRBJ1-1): SQTIHQWPATLVQPVGSPLSLECTVEGTSNPNLYWYRQAAGRGLQLLFYSVGIGQISSEVPQNLSASRPQDRQFILSSKKLLLSDSGFYLCAWSAGRDTEAFFGQGTRLTVV.

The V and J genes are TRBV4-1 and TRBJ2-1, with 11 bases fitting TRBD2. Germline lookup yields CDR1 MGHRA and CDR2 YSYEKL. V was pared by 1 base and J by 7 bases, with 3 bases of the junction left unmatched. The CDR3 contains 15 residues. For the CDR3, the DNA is TGCGCCAGCAGCCAAGGACCTAGCGGGAGGAATGAGCAGTTCTTC. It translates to CASSQGPSGRNEQFF.